This is a list of T cell receptor beta chains from one sample in a study of cytomegalovirus exposure and HLA in healthy donors. Profiled with immunoSEQ multiplex PCR; TCRdb holds only in-frame clones, not every one. The sample carries some 140,000 clones, 60% to 85% recorded once. What was sequenced was PBMCs. Receptors were obtained from a male donor in good health and CMV-seropositive. The CDR3 runs from the conserved cysteine through the conserved F or W. The D gene is left open where the match is weak. Clone size is given for some rows only: seen once, a few or many times, or a class if the clone is expanded.

NA,TRBV25-1,TRBJ2-5,TRBD2,TGTGCCAGCAGTGAATTCGGTAGCGGGGGGACCCAGTACTTC,CASSEFGSGGTQYF
NA,TRBV19,TRBJ2-7,TRBD2,TGTGCCAGTAGTCCCTTAGCGGGAGGAGACTACGAGCAGTACTTC,CASSPLAGGDYEQYF
NA,TRBV27,TRBJ2-2,TRBD2,TGTGCCAGCGGGTCGATAGCGGGAGGTGGGCACGGGGAGCTGTTTTTT,CASGSIAGGGHGELFF
NA,TRBV21-1,TRBJ1-5,NA,TGTGCCAGCAGCAGAAACCGGGACAGGGTTACTGTTGGCAATCAGCCCCAGCATTTT,CASSRNRDRVTVGNQPQHF
few,TRBV6-5,TRBJ2-3,TRBD2,TGTGCCAGCAGTTACAAGCGGGGGCCCACAGATACGCAGTATTTT,CASSYKRGPTDTQYF
once,TRBV10-3,TRBJ2-7,NA,TGTGCCATCAGTGAGTCGGGGGGGGGCCTCTACGAGCAGTACTTC,CAISESGGGLYEQYF
NA,TRBV7-3,TRBJ2-1,NA,TGTGCCAGCAGCTTAAGTGGCAGGACATACAATGAGCAGTTCTTC,CASSLSGRTYNEQFF
NA,TRBV27,TRBJ1-1,TRBD1,TGTGCCAGCAGCCCAATCGGGACAGCGAGCTCTGCTTTCTTT,CASSPIGTASSAFF
few,TRBV7-9,TRBJ2-1,TRBD1,TGTGCGTCTCCCGGGACAGGGGGACTGAGCTCCTACAATGAGCAGTTCTTC,CASPGTGGLSSYNEQFF
NA,TRBV5-1,TRBJ2-5,TRBD2,TGCGCCAGCAGCTTCGGTTCTCGGGCTAGCGGGAGAGAGACCCAGTACTTC,CASSFGSRASGRETQYF
NA,TRBV28,TRBJ1-5,TRBD1,TGTGCCAGCGGATGGAAAGGGGGCGCCGGCAATCAGCCCCAGCATTTT,CASGWKGGAGNQPQHF
few,TRBV5-1,TRBJ1-3,TRBD1,TGCGCCAGCAGCTTGGGAGGGGGCGCGTCTGGAAACACCATATATTTT,CASSLGGGASGNTIYF
NA,TRBV6-5,TRBJ1-2,TRBD1,TGTGCCAGCAGTTACGGGACAGGGGGCGGCTACACCTTC,CASSYGTGGGYTF
NA,TRBV6-6,TRBJ2-7,TRBD2,TGTGCCAGCGGCGCGGGAGGCTACGAGCAGTACTTC,CASGAGGYEQYF
NA,TRBV19,TRBJ2-7,TRBD2,TGTGCCAGTAGTTCCGCTAGCGGGAGCGCCTACGAGCAGTACTTC,CASSSASGSAYEQYF
NA,TRBV6-5,TRBJ1-2,NA,TGTGCCAGCAGTGAGTGGGGAGGGCCCGGGGGCTACACCTTC,CASSEWGGPGGYTF
once,TRBV2,TRBJ2-1,NA,TGTGCCAGCTCCCCAGGGTTGGATGAGCAGTTCTTC,CASSPGLDEQFF
NA,TRBV9,TRBJ2-3,TRBD2,TGTGCCAGCAGCCCCTCTGGGGCGGGAGGGCCCAGAGATACGCAGTATTTT,CASSPSGAGGPRDTQYF
few,TRBV27,TRBJ2-5,NA,TGTGCCAGCAGTTTAATGGCTAGCGTCCAAGAGACCCAGTACTTC,CASSLMASVQETQYF
once,TRBV6-1,TRBJ2-7,TRBD2,TGTGCCAGCAGTGAATCGGGACTAATATCCTACGAGCAGTACTTC,CASSESGLISYEQYF
NA,TRBV18,TRBJ1-5,NA,TGTGCCAGCTCATTAGTAGTGAATAGCAATCAGCCCCAGCATTTT,CASSLVVNSNQPQHF
NA,TRBV13,TRBJ2-7,NA,TGTGCCAGCAGCTTAAGGATGGGACACGAGCAGTACTTC,CASSLRMGHEQYF
NA,TRBV29-1,TRBJ2-1,NA,TGCAGCGTTGCCCCCCCCGGGAATCGGCAGTTCTTC,CSVAPPGNRQFF
NA,TRBV5-6,TRBJ2-1,NA,TGTGCCAGCAGCTCCACTAGCTCTGGTGAGCAGTTCTTC,CASSSTSSGEQFF
NA,TRBV6-6,TRBJ2-1,NA,TGTGCCAGCAGTTACGGGCAGGGCAGAGACAATGAGCAGTTCTTC,CASSYGQGRDNEQFF
NA,TRBV4-3,TRBJ2-3,TRBD2,TGCGCCAGCAGCCCTGGGTACAGGACTAGCGGGAGGGGTACAGATACGCAGTATTTT,CASSPGYRTSGRGTDTQYF
NA,TRBV5-6,TRBJ2-6,TRBD2,TGTGCCAGCAGCCGGACTAGCGGCCACTCTGGGGCCAACGTCCTGACTTTC,CASSRTSGHSGANVLTF
NA,TRBV6-5,TRBJ1-1,TRBD1,TGTGCCAGCAGCCTTCAGGGGGCGCGTACTGAAGCTTTCTTT,CASSLQGARTEAFF
NA,TRBV11-3,TRBJ2-7,TRBD2,TGTGCCAGCAGCTTAGATTGGGACCCCGGGACTAGCAGATCCTACGAGCAGTACTTC,CASSLDWDPGTSRSYEQYF
NA,TRBV6-6,TRBJ1-4,NA,TGTGCCAGCACCCTGAGGGATGAAAAACTGTTTTTT,CASTLRDEKLFF
NA,TRBV6-1,TRBJ1-2,NA,TGTGCCAGCAGTGAAGTCAGGGGCTATGGCTACACCTTC,CASSEVRGYGYTF
NA,TRBV25-1,TRBJ2-1,NA,TGTGCCAGCGGTGCAGGTGTAGGGCAGTTCTTC,CASGAGVGQFF
NA,TRBV7-2,TRBJ2-7,NA,TGTGCCAGCAGCTTATTCCCGCTTGGCAGATGGGGGCCGGGCGAGCAGTACTTC,CASSLFPLGRWGPGEQYF
once,TRBV18,TRBJ1-2,NA,TGTGCCAGCTCACCACCGGTTAAGCAGGCGACTAACTATGGCTACACCTTC,CASSPPVKQATNYGYTF
NA,TRBV4-3,TRBJ2-1,TRBD2,TGCGCCAGCAGCCAAGCGATGCGGGAGGGTGAGCAGTTCTTC,CASSQAMREGEQFF
NA,TRBV27,TRBJ1-1,TRBD1,TGTGCCAGCAGTCCCCTCCTGACAGGGCTGAACACTGAAGCTTTCTTT,CASSPLLTGLNTEAFF
NA,TRBV6-6,TRBJ2-7,NA,TGTGCCAGCAGTTCAAAACAGGGTCACGAGCAGTACTTC,CASSSKQGHEQYF
NA,TRBV5-6,TRBJ2-7,TRBD2,TGTGCCAGCAGCTTGTTTGGCGGGAGGGCCGTGCACTACGAGCAGTACTTC,CASSLFGGRAVHYEQYF
NA,TRBV7-8,TRBJ2-2,TRBD2,TGTGCCAGCAGCCGTGGCGGGACTAGGGGTAACACCGGGGAGCTGTTTTTT,CASSRGGTRGNTGELFF
NA,TRBV6-1,TRBJ1-1,NA,TGTGCCAGCAGCCCCTCCAGGGGCTCGGCAGCTTTCTTT,CASSPSRGSAAFF
NA,TRBV6-5,TRBJ2-3,TRBD2,TGTGCCAGCAGTTTGGGACTAAGCACAGATACGCAGTATTTT,CASSLGLSTDTQYF
NA,TRBV30,TRBJ2-1,NA,TGTGCCGGCTCCTTACAGGGGATCGGGGGCAATGAGCAGTTCTTC,CAGSLQGIGGNEQFF
few,TRBV19,TRBJ2-1,TRBD1,TGTGCCAGTAGCCTAGGACAGGGACTCTACAATGAGCAGTTCTTC,CASSLGQGLYNEQFF